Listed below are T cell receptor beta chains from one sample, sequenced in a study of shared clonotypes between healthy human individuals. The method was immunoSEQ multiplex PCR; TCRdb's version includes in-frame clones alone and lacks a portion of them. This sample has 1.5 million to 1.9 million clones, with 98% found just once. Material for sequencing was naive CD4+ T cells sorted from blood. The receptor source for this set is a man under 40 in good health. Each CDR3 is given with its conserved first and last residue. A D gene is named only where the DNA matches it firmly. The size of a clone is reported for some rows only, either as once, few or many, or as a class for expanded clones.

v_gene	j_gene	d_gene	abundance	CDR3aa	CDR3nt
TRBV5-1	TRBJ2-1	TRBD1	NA	CASSLAMPGQGALNGEQFF	TGCGCCAGCAGCTTGGCCATGCCGGGACAGGGGGCTTTGAATGGTGAGCAGTTCTTC
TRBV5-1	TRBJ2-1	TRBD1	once	CASSLGDRRLYNEQFF	TGCGCCAGCAGCTTGGGGGACAGGAGGTTATACAATGAGCAGTTCTTC
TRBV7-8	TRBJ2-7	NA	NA	CASSSNGLAYEQYF	TGTGCCAGCAGCTCCAACGGCCTGGCCTACGAGCAGTACTTC
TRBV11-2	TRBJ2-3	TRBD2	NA	CASSQTFRGRRTDTQYF	TGTGCCAGCAGCCAAACGTTTCGCGGGAGACGGACAGATACGCAGTATTTT
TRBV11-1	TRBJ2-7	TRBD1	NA	CASSLEGQYEQYF	TGTGCCAGCAGCTTAGAGGGACAGTACGAGCAGTACTTC
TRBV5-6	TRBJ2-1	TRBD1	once	CASSLDSGTGGDEQFF	TGTGCCAGCAGCTTGGATTCTGGGACAGGGGGTGATGAGCAGTTCTTC
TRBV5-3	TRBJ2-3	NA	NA	CARSLDPLCTDTQYF	TGTGCCAGAAGCTTGGACCCTTTGTGCACAGATACGCAGTATTTT
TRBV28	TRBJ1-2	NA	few	CASSSSYGYTF	TGTGCCAGCAGTTCCTCCTATGGCTACACCTTC
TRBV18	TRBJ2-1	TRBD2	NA	CASSQTSGAYNEQFF	TGTGCCAGCTCACAGACTAGCGGAGCTTACAATGAGCAGTTCTTC
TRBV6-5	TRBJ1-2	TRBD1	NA	CASIGQGTNYGYTF	TGTGCCAGCATCGGACAGGGAACTAACTATGGCTACACCTTC
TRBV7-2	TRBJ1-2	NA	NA	CASSHSRVGGRFYGYTF	TGTGCCAGCAGCCACTCGAGGGTTGGGGGCCGTTTCTATGGCTACACCTTC
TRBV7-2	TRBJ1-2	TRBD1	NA	CASSVTTGEVYGYTF	TGTGCCAGCAGCGTAACGACAGGGGAGGTCTATGGCTACACCTTC
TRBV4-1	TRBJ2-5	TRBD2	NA	CASSQTPQTSGQETQYF	TGCGCCAGCAGCCAAACACCCCAGACTAGCGGCCAAGAGACCCAGTACTTC
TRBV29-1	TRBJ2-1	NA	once	CSVDDRGNEQFF	TGCAGCGTTGATGATCGCGGCAATGAGCAGTTCTTC
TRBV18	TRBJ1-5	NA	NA	CASSSKGQGRRSNQPQHF	TGTGCCAGCTCATCAAAGGGGCAGGGAAGGAGGAGCAATCAGCCCCAGCATTTT
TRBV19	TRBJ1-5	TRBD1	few	CASSIEQGVQPQHF	TGTGCCAGTAGTATAGAACAGGGGGTCCAGCCCCAGCATTTT
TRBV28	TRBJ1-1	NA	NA	CASSAWSSTEAFF	TGTGCCAGCAGTGCATGGTCGAGCACTGAAGCTTTCTTT